The entry that follows covers one T cell receptor beta chain sequence. Its antigen is undetermined. The sample comes from a study of vaccination effects on CD4 cells after COVID-19. Background on the study: Participants received two doses of either the BNT162b2 or mRNA-1273 vaccine. Broader study findings: Late after vaccination, infection- and vaccine-induced clones showed marked clonal contraction.

Germline V CDR1 and CDR2: SGHRS, YFSETQ. Trimming took 5 bases from V and 2 from J; bases not matched to a gene: 5. The CDR3 sequence is 17 residues long. Sequenced by immunoSEQ multiplex PCR; TCRdb stores in-frame clones only, minus some. This sample has approximately 76,000 clones, with around 76% found just once. Under the ViraFEST assay, PBMC were stimulated with viral peptide pools so that antigen-specific CD4+ T cells expanded. Sequencing was performed afterwards. The culture ran for roughly ten days before CD4+ T cells were isolated. Nucleocapsid antibodies were negative in the vaccine recipients, who had never had SARS-CoV-2 infection. Culturing of around 1.9 million PBMC per well took place with around 9.6 IU/ml IL-2 and about 10 ug/ml peptides. Days 3 and 7 saw half the medium replaced with IL-2 medium.

The rearrangement joins TRBV5-1 to TRBJ2-6; 12 positions match TRBD1. The material was CD4+ T cells from PBMCs cultured with SARS-CoV-2 spike peptides, obtained before COVID-19 vaccination. The receptor comes from a human donor who received a COVID-19 vaccine. CDR3 nucleotide sequence: TGCGCCAGCAGTTCGGGACAGGGGGCGCCTGGGGCCAACGTCCTGACTTTC. Its translation: CASSSGQGAPGANVLTF.